The source of this T cell receptor beta chain is a study of T cells of healthy individuals. This clonotype occurred many times. Germline CDR1 SQVTM, CDR2 ANQGSEA. Trimming left V 7 bases short and J 6 bases short, with 15 bases between. The CDR3 consists of 13 residues. Via MiXCR, TCRdb re-called the 5' RACE reads, giving one row per CDR3 protein. The repertoire holds over 40,000 distinct CDR3 sequences, with approximately 4.5% as singletons. The clonotype was recovered from a human donor in good health. The V gene is TRBV29-1, the J gene TRBJ2-2; TRBD2 might be the D (6 bases). The CDR3 bases are TGCAGCGCCATTGGACCGGGGGCCGGGGAGCTGTTTTTT. It codes for CSAIGPGAGELFF.